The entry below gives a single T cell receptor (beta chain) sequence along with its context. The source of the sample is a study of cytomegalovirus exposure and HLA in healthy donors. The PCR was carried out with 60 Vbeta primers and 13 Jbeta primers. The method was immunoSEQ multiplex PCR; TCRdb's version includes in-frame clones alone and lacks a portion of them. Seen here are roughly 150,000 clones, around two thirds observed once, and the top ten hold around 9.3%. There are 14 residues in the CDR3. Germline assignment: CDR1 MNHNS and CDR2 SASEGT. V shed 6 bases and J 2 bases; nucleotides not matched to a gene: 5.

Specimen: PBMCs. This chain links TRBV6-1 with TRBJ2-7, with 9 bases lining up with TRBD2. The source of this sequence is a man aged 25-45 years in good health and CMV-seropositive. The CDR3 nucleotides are TGTGCCAGCAGGGCGACTAGCGGAACCTACGAGCAGTACTTC. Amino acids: CASRATSGTYEQYF.